This TCR beta chain stems from a study of cytomegalovirus exposure and HLA in healthy donors. Study background: Among the approximately 400 donors who were genotyped, about 80% fell in the genetic ancestry cluster that is associated with self-reported Caucasian donors. Findings and limits, study-wide: Published work reported that the classifier diagnosed cytomegalovirus status with high specificity and sensitivity. HLA alleles were associated with 18,000 or so TCR beta sequences in a later analysis at 0.05 false discovery rate.

As regards this clone: Its antigen is not known.

PCR primers comprised 60 Vbeta and 13 Jbeta primers. This table comes from immunoSEQ multiplex PCR, and its TCRdb copy is limited to in-frame clones, with some not included. Here the sample spans about 190,000 clones, approximately 79% being singletons. CDR1 and CDR2 (germline): SGHTA, FQGNSA. The V and J ends lost 5 bases and 4 bases respectively, with 20 bases between them. This CDR3 is built from 16 residues. Sample: PBMCs. The receptor comes from a young woman in good health and CMV-seronegative. This chain connects TRBV7-2 to TRBJ1-1, with D perhaps TRBD1 (5 bases). CDR3 nucleotides: TGTGCCAGCAGCCCCAGGTTGGGGCAGGGAGGCACTGAAGCTTTCTTT. Its translation is CASSPRLGQGGTEAFF. The full variable domain, rest sourced from reference TRBV7-2 and TRBJ1-1, is GAGVSQSPSNKVTEKGKDVELRCDPISGHTALYWYRQSLGQGLEFLIYFQGNSAPDKSGLPSDRFSAERTGGSVSTLTIQRTQQEDSAVYLCASSPRLGQGGTEAFFGQGTRLTVV.